Below, 16 T cell receptor beta chains from the same sample are listed, as sequenced in a study of cytotoxic CD8 clonotypes in ibrutinib-treated CLL. The method was immunoSEQ multiplex PCR; TCRdb's version includes in-frame clones alone and lacks a portion of them. The repertoire includes over 120,000 clones, around 80% of them detected once, and over 10% sits in the top ten. The sequenced sample was PBMCs, obtained after 12 months of ibrutinib treatment. Receptors originate from a human donor with chronic lymphocytic leukemia.

The chain links TRBV4-3 to TRBJ2-7; TRBD2 aligns across 12 bases. The V segment lost 0 bases and the J segment 4 bases; nucleotides outside the gene matches: 4. The CDR3 consists of 16 residues. Germline lookup yields CDR1 LGHNA and CDR2 YSLEER. CDR3 DNA: TGCGCCAGCAGCCAAGAGGCACTAGCGGGAGGTTACGAGCAGTACTTC. Translated: CASSQEALAGGYEQYF.

This chain uses TRBV5-1 with TRBJ2-1; 16 positions match TRBD2. CDR1 is SGHRS, CDR2 YFSETQ, per germline. Trimming at V came to 4 bases and at J to 8 bases, leaving 6 bases not matched to a gene. This CDR3 is built from 16 residues. The CDR3 nucleotides read TGCGCCAGCAGCCCGGGACTAGCGGGAGGGTTAGATGAGCAGTTCTTC. Amino acid sequence: CASSPGLAGGLDEQFF.

The rearrangement joins TRBV27 to TRBJ2-5; 10 bases are a match to TRBD1. Germline loops: CDR1 MNHEY, CDR2 SMNVEV (reference sequence). This CDR3 is 14 amino acids long. After removal of 6 bases from V and 5 bases from J, the junction contained 6 bases not matched to a gene. DNA of the CDR3: TGTGCCAGCAGCGGACAGGGGGTGGGGGAGACCCAGTACTTC. Its translation: CASSGQGVGETQYF.

The chain couples TRBV19 to TRBJ1-5; D call uncertain. The CDR3 is made up of 14 amino acids. V lost 3 bases to trimming and J lost 4 bases, with 10 bases between them. Germline CDR1 LNHDA, CDR2 SQIVND (reference sequence). CDR3 nucleotide sequence: TGTGCCAGTAGTATTTCGGCAGCTAATCAGCCCCAGCATTTT. Its translation is CASSISAANQPQHF.

J is TRBJ1-4 and V is TRBV28; 7 bases agree with TRBD1. V gave up 3 bases and J gave up 7 bases; unmatched junction bases: 17. The CDR3 covers 18 residues. Germline V CDR1 and CDR2: MDHEN, SYDVKM. The CDR3 loop reads CASSFLVRWTGKGEKLFF. CDR3 bases: TGTGCCAGCAGTTTCCTCGTTCGATGGACAGGAAAGGGTGAAAAACTGTTTTTT. Using reference TRBV28 and TRBJ1-4 for the parts outside the CDR3, the full variable domain is DVKVTQSSRYLVKRTGEKVFLECVQDMDHENMFWYRQDPGLGLRLIYFSYDVKMKEKGDIPEGYSVSREKKERFSLILESASTNQTSMYLCASSFLVRWTGKGEKLFFGSGTQLSVL.

The chain carries TRBV27 and TRBJ1-2; 7 bases are shared with TRBD1. V dropped 6 bases and J dropped 4; count of bases not matched to a gene: 8. In germline, CDR1 is MNHEY, CDR2 SMNVEV (reference sequence). The length of the CDR3 is 14 residues. CDR3 bases: TGTGCCAGCAGGACTACAGGGGAGGGCTATGGCTACACCTTC. Translated: CASRTTGEGYGYTF.

J is TRBJ1-5 and V is TRBV7-8; 9 positions agree with TRBD1. Germline CDR1 SGHVS, CDR2 FQNEAQ. This CDR3 has 16 residues. Losses at the gene ends were 5 bases for V and 7 bases for J; bases not matched to a gene: 12. As DNA, the CDR3 is TGTGCCAGCAGCCCCGGACAGGGGCTATTCGGGCAGCCCCAGCATTTT. Its protein product is CASSPGQGLFGQPQHF.

This clone was counted once. The chain employs TRBV28 and TRBJ1-4; D is unresolved. Germline V gene data show CDR1 as MDHEN and CDR2 as SYDVKM. V was shortened by 6 bases and J by 0 bases, with 8 bases between the two germline ends. The CDR3 contains 14 residues. CDR3 loop: CASSFAATNEKLFF. CDR3 DNA sequence: TGTGCCAGCAGCTTCGCCGCAACTAATGAAAAACTGTTTTTT.

The CDR3 DNA is TGTGCCAGCAGCTTGGCGGGACAGCACAATGAGCAGTTCTTC. It is translated as CASSLAGQHNEQFF. The V gene is TRBV11-2, the J gene TRBJ2-1; weak D call: TRBD1 (7 bases). Trimming removed 3 bases at V and 5 bases at J, with 11 bases between. The germline CDR1 and CDR2 sequences are SGHAT and FQNNGV. This CDR3 contains 14 residues.

The chain carries TRBV9 and TRBJ2-1; D is perhaps TRBD2 (5 bases). V was pared by 6 bases and J by 9 bases, with 19 bases between. The CDR3 spans 14 residues. The V gene's germline CDR1 is SGDLS and CDR2 YYNGEE. CDR3 region: CASNLDPTSAEQFF. DNA for the CDR3: TGTGCCAGCAACCTAGACCCCACTAGTGCTGAGCAGTTCTTC. The full variable domain, rest sourced from reference TRBV9 and TRBJ2-1, is DSGVTQTPKHLITATGQRVTLRCSPRSGDLSVYWYQQSLDQGLQFLIQYYNGEERAKGNILERFSAQQFPDLHSELNLSSLELGDSALYFCASNLDPTSAEQFFGPGTRLTVL.

This chain links TRBV7-2 with TRBJ2-1; 7 bases are shared with TRBD2. The length of the CDR3 is 18 residues. J gave up 10 bases and V 2 bases, and 20 bases lay outside the gene matches. Germline values: CDR1 SGHTA, CDR2 FQGNSA. The CDR3 sequence is CASSLYPPPGLTKTEQFF. The CDR3 DNA is TGTGCCAGCAGCTTATACCCCCCCCCGGGACTAACCAAGACCGAGCAGTTCTTC.

The chain carries TRBV29-1 and TRBJ2-5; D possibly corresponds to TRBD1 (6 bases). CDR1 and CDR2 from the germline V gene are SQVTM and ANQGSEA. The CDR3 sequence is 15 residues long. V dropped 3 bases and J dropped 2 bases, with 16 bases sitting between them. CDR3 protein: CSVDWAQGPQETQYF. CDR3 sequence (DNA): TGCAGCGTTGATTGGGCACAGGGACCACAAGAGACCCAGTACTTC.

V is TRBV18 and J is TRBJ2-1; 7 nucleotides align to TRBD2. The CDR3 sequence is 17 residues long. Germline loops: CDR1 KGHSH, CDR2 LQKENI. J lost 3 bases, V lost 6 bases, and 14 bases had no gene match. The CDR3 DNA is TGTGCCAGCTCCCGCACCTTTGGGGGGGGAGGCTACAATGAGCAGTTCTTC. Amino acids: CASSRTFGGGGYNEQFF.

This clone was counted between two and nine times. The chain is built from TRBV23-1 and TRBJ1-2, with TRBD1 matching 12 bases. TRBV23-1 is assigned to the ORF class and has an uncertain function. Losses at the gene ends were 2 bases for V and 7 bases for J; bases not matched to a gene: 11. CDR3 length: 17 residues. The DNA of the CDR3 is TGCGCCAGCAGTCAAACGGTCCCACGGGACAGGGGGCTTGGCTACACCTTC. Its protein product is CASSQTVPRDRGLGYTF.

CDR3 protein: CASSRTGTSLEQYF. The CDR3 nucleotides read TGTGCCAGCAGCAGAACCGGGACTAGTCTCGAGCAGTACTTC. The genes are TRBV7-3 and TRBJ2-7; the match to TRBD2 covers 8 bases. The germline CDR1 and CDR2 sequences are SGHTA and FQGTGA. There are 14 residues in the CDR3. Germline trimming cut 5 bases from V and 6 bases from J; bases unmatched to any gene: 9.

The chain joins TRBV11-1 to TRBJ1-2; a weak D match, TRBD1 (6 bases). This CDR3 is 17 amino acids long. From germline, CDR1 is SGHAT and CDR2 FQDESV (reference sequence). The V end lost 1 base, the J end lost 1 base, and 16 bases lay between the germline ends. CDR3 amino acids: CASSLDVGQSHNYGYTF. Written as DNA, the CDR3 is TGTGCCAGCAGCTTAGACGTCGGACAGAGCCATAACTATGGCTACACCTTC.